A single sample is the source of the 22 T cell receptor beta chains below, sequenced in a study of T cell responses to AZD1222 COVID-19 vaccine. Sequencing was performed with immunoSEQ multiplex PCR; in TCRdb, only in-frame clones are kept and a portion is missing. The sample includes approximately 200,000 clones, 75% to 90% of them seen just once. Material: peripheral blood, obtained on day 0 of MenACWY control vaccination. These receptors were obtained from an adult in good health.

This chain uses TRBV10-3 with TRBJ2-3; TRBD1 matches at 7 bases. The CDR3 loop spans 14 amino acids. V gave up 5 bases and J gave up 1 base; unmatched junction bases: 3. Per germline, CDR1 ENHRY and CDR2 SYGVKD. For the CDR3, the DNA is TGTGCCATCAGTACCGGGACAGGCACAGATACGCAGTATTTT. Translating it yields CAISTGTGTDTQYF.

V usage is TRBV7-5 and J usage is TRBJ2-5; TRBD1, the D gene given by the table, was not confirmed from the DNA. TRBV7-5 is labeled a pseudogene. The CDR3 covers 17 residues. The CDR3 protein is CARSLVNPRGNGETQYF. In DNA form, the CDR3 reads TGTGCCAGAAGCTTAGTGAACCCGAGGGGGAATGGGGAGACCCAGTACTTC.

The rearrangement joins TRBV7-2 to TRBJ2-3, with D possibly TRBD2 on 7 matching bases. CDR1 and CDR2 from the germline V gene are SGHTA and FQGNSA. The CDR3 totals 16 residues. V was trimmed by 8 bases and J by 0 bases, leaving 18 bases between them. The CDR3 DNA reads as TGTGCCAGCCTACGGGGGGCTCATATTAGCACAGATACGCAGTATTTT. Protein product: CASLRGAHISTDTQYF.

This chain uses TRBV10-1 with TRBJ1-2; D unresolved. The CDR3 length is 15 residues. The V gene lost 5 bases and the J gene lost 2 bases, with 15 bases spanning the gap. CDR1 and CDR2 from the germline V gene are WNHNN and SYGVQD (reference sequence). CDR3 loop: CASSFGWEPNYGYTF. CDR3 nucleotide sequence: TGCGCCAGCAGTTTTGGATGGGAACCAAACTATGGCTACACCTTC.

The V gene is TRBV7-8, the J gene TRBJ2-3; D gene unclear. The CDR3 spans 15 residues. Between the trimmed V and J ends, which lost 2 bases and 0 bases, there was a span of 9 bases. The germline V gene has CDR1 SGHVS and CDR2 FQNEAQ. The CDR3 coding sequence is TGTGCCAGCAGCTTAACCGCGGTTAGCACAGATACGCAGTATTTT. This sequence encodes CASSLTAVSTDTQYF.

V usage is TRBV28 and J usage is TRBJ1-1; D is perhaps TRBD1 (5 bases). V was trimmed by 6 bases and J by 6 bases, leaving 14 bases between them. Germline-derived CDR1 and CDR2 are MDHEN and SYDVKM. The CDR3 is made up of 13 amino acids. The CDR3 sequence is CASSPRGRAEAFF. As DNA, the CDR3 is TGTGCCAGCAGCCCCCGGGGGAGGGCTGAAGCTTTCTTT.

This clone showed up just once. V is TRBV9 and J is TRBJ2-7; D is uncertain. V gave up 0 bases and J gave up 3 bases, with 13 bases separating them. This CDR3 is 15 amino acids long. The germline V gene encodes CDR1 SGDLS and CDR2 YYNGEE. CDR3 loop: CASSVEVGRDYEQYF. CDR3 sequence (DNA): TGTGCCAGCAGCGTAGAGGTCGGTCGTGACTACGAGCAGTACTTC.

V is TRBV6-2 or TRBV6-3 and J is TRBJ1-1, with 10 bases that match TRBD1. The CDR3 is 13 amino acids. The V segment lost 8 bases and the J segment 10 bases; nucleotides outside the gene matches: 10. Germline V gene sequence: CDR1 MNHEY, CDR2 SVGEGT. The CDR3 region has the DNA TGTGCCAGCTGCCGGGACAGGGGAAAAGGAGCTTTCTTT. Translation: CASCRDRGKGAFF.

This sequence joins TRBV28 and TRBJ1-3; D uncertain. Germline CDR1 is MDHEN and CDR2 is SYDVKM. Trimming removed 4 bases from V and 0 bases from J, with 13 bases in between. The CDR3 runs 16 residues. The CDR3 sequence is CASSSPGESSGNTIYF. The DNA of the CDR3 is TGTGCCAGCAGTTCCCCGGGCGAGAGCTCTGGAAACACCATATATTTT.

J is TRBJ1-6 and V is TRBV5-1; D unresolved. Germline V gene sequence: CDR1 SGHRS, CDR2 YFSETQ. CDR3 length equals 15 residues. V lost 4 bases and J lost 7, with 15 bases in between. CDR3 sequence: CASSPRPRENSPLHF. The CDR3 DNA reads TGCGCCAGCAGCCCTCGACCGAGAGAAAATTCACCCCTCCACTTT.

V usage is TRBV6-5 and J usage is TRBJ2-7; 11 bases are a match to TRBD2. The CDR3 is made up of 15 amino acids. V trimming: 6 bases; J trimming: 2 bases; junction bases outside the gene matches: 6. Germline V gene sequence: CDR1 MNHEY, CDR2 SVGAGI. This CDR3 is CASRPTLAGAYEQYF. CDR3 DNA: TGTGCCAGCAGGCCGACACTAGCGGGGGCCTACGAGCAGTACTTC.

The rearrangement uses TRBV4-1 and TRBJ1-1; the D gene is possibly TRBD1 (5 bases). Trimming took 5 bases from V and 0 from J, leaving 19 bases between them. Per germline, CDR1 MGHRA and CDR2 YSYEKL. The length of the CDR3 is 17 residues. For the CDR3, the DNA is TGCGCCAGCAGCATATCCTCCGCCGGGACCATGAACACTGAAGCTTTCTTT. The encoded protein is CASSISSAGTMNTEAFF.

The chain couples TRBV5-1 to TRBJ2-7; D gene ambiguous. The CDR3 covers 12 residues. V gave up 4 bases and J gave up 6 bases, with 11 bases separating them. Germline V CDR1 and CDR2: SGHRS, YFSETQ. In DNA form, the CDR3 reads TGCGCCAGCAGCCGAGAAGGTCTCGAGCAGTACTTC. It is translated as CASSREGLEQYF.

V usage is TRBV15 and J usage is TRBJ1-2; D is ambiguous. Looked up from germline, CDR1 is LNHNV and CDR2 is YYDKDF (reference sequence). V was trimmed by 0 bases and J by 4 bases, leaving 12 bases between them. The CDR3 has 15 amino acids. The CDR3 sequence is CATSRDLYSLYGYTF. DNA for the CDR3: TGTGCCACCAGCAGAGATTTGTACAGTCTCTATGGCTACACCTTC.

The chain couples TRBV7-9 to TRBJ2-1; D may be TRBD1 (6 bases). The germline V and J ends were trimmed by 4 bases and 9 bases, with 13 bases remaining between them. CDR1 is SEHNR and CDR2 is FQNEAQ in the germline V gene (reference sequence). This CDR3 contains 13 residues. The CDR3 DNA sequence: TGTGCCAGCAGCTCCGGAGTAGGGGGTGAGCAGTTCTTC. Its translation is CASSSGVGGEQFF.

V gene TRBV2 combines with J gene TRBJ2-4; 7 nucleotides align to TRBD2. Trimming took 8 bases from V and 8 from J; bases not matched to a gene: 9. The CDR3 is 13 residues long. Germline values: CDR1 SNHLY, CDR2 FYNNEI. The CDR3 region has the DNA TGTGCCAGCCTAGAGATAGCGGGTTACATTCAGTACTTC. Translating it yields CASLEIAGYIQYF. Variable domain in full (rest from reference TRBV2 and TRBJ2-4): EPEVTQTPSHQVTQMGQEVILRCVPISNHLYFYWYRQILGQKVEFLVSFYNNEISEKSEIFDDQFSVERPDGSNFTLKIRSTKLEDSAMYFCASLEIAGYIQYFGAGTRLSVL.

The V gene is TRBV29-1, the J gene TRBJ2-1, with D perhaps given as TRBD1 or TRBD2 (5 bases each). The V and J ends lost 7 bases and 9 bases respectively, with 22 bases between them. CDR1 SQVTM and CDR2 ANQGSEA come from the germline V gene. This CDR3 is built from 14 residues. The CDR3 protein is CSASGTIQKGEQFF. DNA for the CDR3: TGCAGCGCCTCCGGGACCATCCAAAAGGGTGAGCAGTTCTTC.

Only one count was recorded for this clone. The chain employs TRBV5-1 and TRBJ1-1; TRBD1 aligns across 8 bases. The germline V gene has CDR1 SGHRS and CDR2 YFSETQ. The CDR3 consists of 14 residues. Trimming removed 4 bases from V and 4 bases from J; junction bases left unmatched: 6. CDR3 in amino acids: CASSLTGGSTEAFF. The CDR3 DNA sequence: TGCGCCAGCAGCCTAACAGGGGGATCCACTGAAGCTTTCTTT.

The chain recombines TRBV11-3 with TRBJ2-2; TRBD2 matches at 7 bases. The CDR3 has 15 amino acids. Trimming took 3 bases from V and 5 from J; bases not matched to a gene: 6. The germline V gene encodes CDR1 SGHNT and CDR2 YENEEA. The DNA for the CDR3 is TGTGCCAGCAGCTTTGGGAGCGGGAAAACCGGGGAGCTGTTTTTT. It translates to CASSFGSGKTGELFF.

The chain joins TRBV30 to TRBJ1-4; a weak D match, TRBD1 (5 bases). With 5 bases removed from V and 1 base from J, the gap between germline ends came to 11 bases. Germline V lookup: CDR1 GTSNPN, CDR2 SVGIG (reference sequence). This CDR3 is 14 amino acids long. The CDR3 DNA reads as TGTGCCTGGGGCGGTCAGGGAACTAATGAAAAACTGTTTTTT. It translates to CAWGGQGTNEKLFF.

CDR3 DNA: TGTGCCAGCAGCTTGGTTTTGGGGCTAAAACGAAATAATGAGCAGTTCTTC. It translates to CASSLVLGLKRNNEQFF. The rearrangement joins TRBV5-4 to TRBJ2-1; the D gene is possibly TRBD1 (5 bases). The V gene's germline CDR1 is SGHNT and CDR2 YYREEE (reference sequence). The CDR3 runs to 17 residues. The V end was cut by 0 bases, the J end by 7 bases, with 20 bases between.

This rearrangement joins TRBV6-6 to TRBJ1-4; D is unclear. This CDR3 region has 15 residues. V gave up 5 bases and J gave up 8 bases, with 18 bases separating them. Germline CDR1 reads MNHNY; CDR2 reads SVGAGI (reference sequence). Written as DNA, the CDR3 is TGTGCCAGCAGTCCCCGGGAGTCTGGGAGGGAAAAACTGTTTTTT. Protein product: CASSPRESGREKLFF.